This TCR beta chain was sequenced during a study of blood T cells in healthy people across ages. For the study at large: Through template switching, about one barcoded beta molecule was captured per two T cells, as measured in model experiments.

The authors ran a second PCR of about 6 to 11 cycles using a sample-barcoded 5' primer and a J-beta primer mix. TCRdb called the 5' RACE reads again in MiXCR, with one record for every CDR3 protein. The table includes 1 million to 1.2 million distinct CDR3 sequences, roughly two fifths detected once. V was shortened by 2 bases and J by 3 bases, with 11 bases between the two germline ends. The CDR3 spans 14 residues. In germline, CDR1 is MRHNA, CDR2 SNTAGT. Source material: blood. The receptor's source is a man between 18 and 29 years old in good health. The chain uses TRBV6-4 and TRBJ2-7; D is undetermined. Here the CDR3 reads CASSDRLKIYEQYF. In DNA, the CDR3 is TGTGCCAGCAGTGACCGCCTTAAAATCTACGAGCAGTACTTC.